The rows below give T cell receptor beta chains drawn from one sample of a study of blood T cell repertoires in COVID-19. Repertoires were generated with immunoSEQ multiplex PCR, while TCRdb's copy carries only in-frame clones and drops some. The sample contains 190,000 or so clones, more than 70% of which appear only once. Specimen: peripheral blood. The receptor source for this set is a woman in her 30s with acute or convalescent COVID-19. The CDR3 runs from the conserved cysteine through the conserved F or W. Fields, in order: V gene, clone size, D gene, J gene, CDR3 protein, CDR3 DNA. A D gene is named only where the DNA matches it firmly. Size tells how often a clone was seen (once, few, many) or the class of an expanded clone, and some rows leave it out.

TRBV5-1	NA	NA	TRBJ2-5	CASSDPSEAETQYF	TGCGCCAGCAGCGACCCTAGCGAAGCGGAGACCCAGTACTTC
TRBV9	NA	TRBD1	TRBJ1-2	CASGDSHGYTF	TGTGCCAGTGGGGACAGCCATGGCTACACCTTC
TRBV2	NA	NA	TRBJ2-1	CASIRMNEQFF	TGTGCCAGCATTAGAATGAATGAGCAGTTCTTC
TRBV7-9	few	NA	TRBJ1-1	CASSLSGNTEAFF	TGTGCCAGCAGCTTATCAGGGAACACTGAAGCTTTCTTT
TRBV29-1	NA	TRBD2	TRBJ2-3	CSVAGSGSLGDTQYF	TGCAGCGTGGCGGGTAGCGGGAGTCTGGGAGATACGCAGTATTTT
TRBV20-1	NA	NA	TRBJ2-7	CSARVAAEQYF	TGCAGTGCTAGAGTAGCGGCGGAGCAGTACTTC
TRBV19	NA	NA	TRBJ2-5	CASSPNGGQTQYF	TGTGCCAGTAGTCCCAACGGAGGGCAGACCCAGTACTTC
TRBV6-5	NA	TRBD1	TRBJ1-5	CASSRGVQPQHF	TGTGCCAGCAGCAGGGGGGTCCAGCCCCAGCATTTT
TRBV28	NA	NA	TRBJ2-2	CASSSPRRAGGRELFF	TGTGCCAGCAGTTCCCCCCGGCGGGCCGGAGGGCGGGAGCTGTTTTTT
TRBV12-5	NA	NA	TRBJ2-5	CASGKGGSETQYF	TGTGCTAGTGGTAAGGGGGGGTCAGAGACCCAGTACTTC
TRBV7-9	NA	TRBD2	TRBJ2-3	CASSLIAGVSPDTQYF	TGTGCCAGCAGCTTAATAGCGGGAGTGTCCCCAGATACGCAGTATTTT
TRBV19	NA	NA	TRBJ2-1	CATSKDGSYYNEQFF	TGTGCCACCTCCAAAGACGGGAGTTACTACAATGAGCAGTTCTTC
TRBV5-6	NA	NA	TRBJ1-1	CASSLAPRETEAFF	TGTGCCAGCAGCTTGGCCCCGAGGGAGACTGAAGCTTTCTTT
TRBV9	NA	NA	TRBJ2-7	CASSEGGTSPYEQYF	TGTGCCAGCAGCGAGGGGGGGACCTCCCCATACGAGCAGTACTTC
TRBV6-5	NA	TRBD1	TRBJ2-7	CASLWDRYNEQYF	TGTGCCAGCTTATGGGACAGGTACAACGAGCAGTACTTC
TRBV3-1/TRBV3-2	NA	NA	TRBJ2-5	CASMWLQETQYF	TGTGCCAGCATGTGGCTGCAAGAGACCCAGTACTTC
TRBV30	NA	NA	TRBJ2-6	CAWTLDSSGANVLTF	TGTGCCTGGACTTTAGACAGCTCTGGGGCCAACGTCCTGACTTTC
TRBV28	NA	NA	TRBJ2-7	CASTPLAEGGYEQYF	TGTGCCAGCACGCCCCTAGCGGAGGGGGGTTACGAGCAGTACTTC
TRBV6-1	NA	NA	TRBJ2-2	CASSESYDRRNTGELFF	TGTGCCAGCAGTGAATCGTATGACAGGAGGAACACCGGGGAGCTGTTTTTT
TRBV3-1/TRBV3-2	once	NA	TRBJ1-2	CASSLGGSNYGYTF	TGTGCCAGCAGCCTCGGGGGTTCGAACTATGGCTACACCTTC
TRBV5-1	NA	NA	TRBJ2-1	CASSLSLVWSEQFF	TGCGCCAGCAGCTTGTCCCTAGTTTGGAGTGAGCAGTTCTTC
TRBV6-4	once	NA	TRBJ1-3	CASSVRRGDTIYF	TGTGCCAGCAGTGTACGCAGGGGCGACACCATATATTTT
TRBV28	NA	NA	TRBJ1-2	CASSPPDRRRGYTF	TGTGCCAGCAGTCCTCCCGACAGGCGGCGGGGCTACACCTTC
TRBV6-5	NA	NA	TRBJ1-6	CASSYSQGTGSPLHF	TGTGCCAGCAGTTACTCACAGGGAACGGGTTCACCCCTCCACTTT
TRBV19	once	TRBD1	TRBJ2-1	CASSIRTGFDEQFF	TGTGCCAGTAGTATAAGGACAGGGTTCGATGAGCAGTTCTTC
TRBV9	NA	NA	TRBJ1-1	CASSQTGTEAFF	TGTGCCAGCAGCCAAACCGGCACTGAAGCTTTCTTT
TRBV14	NA	NA	TRBJ2-1	CASKDGLSNNEQFF	TGTGCCAGCAAAGATGGACTCTCGAACAATGAGCAGTTCTTC
TRBV20-1	NA	TRBD1	TRBJ2-4	CGGTGNDIQYF	TGCGGGGGGACAGGGAACGACATTCAGTACTTC
TRBV18	NA	NA	TRBJ2-7	CASSPTGIYEQYF	TGTGCCAGCTCACCCACAGGGATCTACGAGCAGTACTTC
TRBV7-9	NA	NA	TRBJ1-2	CASSDLPGKKSF	TGTGCCAGCAGCGACTTGCCTGGTAAAAAGAGCTTC
TRBV20-1	NA	TRBD2	TRBJ2-3	CSASTSGRAGSTDTQYF	TGCAGTGCCAGTACTAGCGGGAGGGCCGGTTCGACAGATACGCAGTATTTT
TRBV5-4	few	NA	TRBJ2-3	CASSLGAGGTDTQYF	TGTGCCAGCAGCTTGGGTGCAGGGGGCACAGATACGCAGTATTTT
TRBV2	NA	NA	TRBJ2-3	CASSGSRGTSTDTQYF	TGTGCCAGCAGTGGAAGCAGGGGAACTAGCACAGATACGCAGTATTTT
TRBV10-1	NA	NA	TRBJ2-1	CASSAFASSYNEQFF	TGCGCCAGCAGTGCTTTCGCGAGCTCCTACAATGAGCAGTTCTTC
TRBV7-6	NA	TRBD1	TRBJ1-3	CASSRQGQGDPNTIYF	TGTGCCAGCAGCAGACAGGGACAGGGGGATCCCAACACCATATATTTT
TRBV7-9	NA	NA	TRBJ1-4	CASSLVPTASGYTEKLFF	TGTGCCAGCAGCTTAGTTCCAACCGCGTCAGGATACACCGAAAAACTGTTTTTT
TRBV7-9	NA	NA	TRBJ2-5	CASSYNGETQYF	TGTGCCAGCAGCTACAATGGCGAGACCCAGTACTTC
TRBV28	NA	TRBD1	TRBJ2-5	CATVPGQGRQETQYF	TGTGCCACCGTCCCGGGACAGGGTAGACAAGAGACCCAGTACTTC
TRBV18	few	TRBD2	TRBJ2-7	CASSQTSGIEQYF	TGTGCCAGCTCTCAGACTAGCGGGATCGAGCAGTACTTC
TRBV28	NA	NA	TRBJ1-6	CASSLPLRVLNSPLHF	TGTGCCAGCAGTTTACCCCTGAGGGTCCTGAATTCACCCCTCCACTTT
TRBV6-5	NA	NA	TRBJ1-2	CASSYSAGTYGYTF	TGTGCCAGCAGTTACTCTGCGGGTACCTATGGCTACACCTTC
TRBV29-1	once	NA	TRBJ1-1	CSAIEPGKNTEAFF	TGCAGCGCCATAGAACCGGGGAAGAACACTGAAGCTTTCTTT
TRBV30	few	NA	TRBJ2-5	CAWSVTGLKETQYF	TGTGCCTGGAGTGTAACAGGCCTGAAAGAGACCCAGTACTTC
TRBV5-4	NA	NA	TRBJ1-2	CASSLNPGGDYGYTF	TGTGCCAGCAGCTTGAATCCGGGGGGCGACTATGGCTACACCTTC
TRBV11-2	NA	NA	TRBJ2-7	CASSRLKNEQYF	TGTGCCAGCAGCCGACTGAAAAACGAGCAGTACTTC
TRBV7-2	NA	NA	TRBJ2-5	CASSYYVTQYF	TGTGCCAGCAGCTACTACGTGACCCAGTACTTC